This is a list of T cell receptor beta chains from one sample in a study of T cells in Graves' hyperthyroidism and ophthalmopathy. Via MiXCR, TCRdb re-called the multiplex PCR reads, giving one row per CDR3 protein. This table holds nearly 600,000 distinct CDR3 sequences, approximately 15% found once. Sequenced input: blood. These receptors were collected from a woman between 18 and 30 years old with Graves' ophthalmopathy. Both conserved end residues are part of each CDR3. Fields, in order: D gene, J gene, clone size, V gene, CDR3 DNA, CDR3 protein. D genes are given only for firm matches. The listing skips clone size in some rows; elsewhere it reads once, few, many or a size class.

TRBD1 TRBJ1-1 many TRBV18 TGTGCCAGCTCACCGGAAGCAGGGGGTCGAACTGAAGCTTTCTTT CASSPEAGGRTEAFF
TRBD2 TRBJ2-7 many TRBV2 TGTGCCACGAAGGGACTAGCGGGAGCCTACGAGCAGTACTTC CATKGLAGAYEQYF
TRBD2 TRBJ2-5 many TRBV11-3 TGTGCCAGCAGCCCTAGCGGGTACAGAGAGACCCAGTACTTC CASSPSGYRETQYF
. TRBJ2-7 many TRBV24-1 TGTGCCACCAGTGACCGCAGGCCCGGAGGGGAGCAGTACTTC CATSDRRPGGEQYF
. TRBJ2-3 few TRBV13 TGTGCCAGCAGCTTCGAAAGTTCACGGCAGTATTTT CASSFESSRQYF
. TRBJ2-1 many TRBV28 TGTGCCAGCAGTTTATGGGCTAGGAGGACCTACAATGAGCAGTTCTTC CASSLWARRTYNEQFF
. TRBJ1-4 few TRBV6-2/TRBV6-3 TGTGCCAGCAGTGCTGGCCAGGGAGATGGAGAAAAACTGTTTTTT CASSAGQGDGEKLFF
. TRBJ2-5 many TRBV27 TGTGCCAGCCAAAACCGGGGCTACCAAGAGACCCAGTACTTC CASQNRGYQETQYF
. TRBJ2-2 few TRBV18 TGTGCCAGCCGGCCGTGGGCAGGGAACACCGGGGAGCTGTTTTTT CASRPWAGNTGELFF
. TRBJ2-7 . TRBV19 TGTGCCAGTAGTCCTTCGCTAGCCTCTGACGAGCAGTACTTC CASSPSLASDEQYF
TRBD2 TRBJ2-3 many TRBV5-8 TGTGCCAGCAGCCGTCAGGGCGGGAGTTCGCAAGATACGCAGTATTTT CASSRQGGSSQDTQYF
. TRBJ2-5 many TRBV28 TGTGCCAGCAGTATCGGGACTGGCCGGGAGACCCAGTACTTC CASSIGTGRETQYF
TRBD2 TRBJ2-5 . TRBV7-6 TGTGCCAGCGGTACTAGCGGGATAGCCCAGTACTTC CASGTSGIAQYF
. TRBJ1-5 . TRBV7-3 TGTGCCAGCAGGCAAACAGGGTACAATCAGCCCCAGCATTTT CASRQTGYNQPQHF
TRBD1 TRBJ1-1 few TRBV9 TGTGCCAGCAGCGAGACAGGGCCCTTGAACACTGAAGCTTTCTTT CASSETGPLNTEAFF
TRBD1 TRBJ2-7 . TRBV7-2 TGTGCCAGCAGCATCCCGGGACAGGGGAACTACGAGCAGTACTTC CASSIPGQGNYEQYF
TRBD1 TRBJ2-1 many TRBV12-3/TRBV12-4 TGTGCCAGCAGTCCGCGGACAGGGTGGAATGAGCAGTTCTTC CASSPRTGWNEQFF
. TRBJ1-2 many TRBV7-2 TGTGCCAGCAGCCCCAGGGAGGGCAGATACTCTAACTATGGCTACACCTTC CASSPREGRYSNYGYTF
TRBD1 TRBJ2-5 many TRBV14 TGTGCCAGCAGCCAACAGGGGGCTGGAGAGACCCAGTACTTC CASSQQGAGETQYF
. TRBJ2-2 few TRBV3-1 TGTGCCAGCAGCCAAGAGAGGAGGCTCGCGAACACCGGGGAGCTGTTTTTT CASSQERRLANTGELFF
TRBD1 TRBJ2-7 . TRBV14 TGTGCCAGCAGGCTGACAGGGTTGGAGCAGTACTTC CASRLTGLEQYF
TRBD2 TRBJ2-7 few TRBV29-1 TGCAGCGTTGCTAGCGGGTTACACTCCTACGAGCAGTACTTC CSVASGLHSYEQYF
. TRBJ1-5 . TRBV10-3 TGTGCCATCAGCCCCGAGGTCGATCAGCCCCAGCATTTT CAISPEVDQPQHF
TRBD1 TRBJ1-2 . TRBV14 TGTGCCAGCAGCCAAGGTTTTGGGACAGGGAGGGCTAACTATGGCTACACCTTC CASSQGFGTGRANYGYTF
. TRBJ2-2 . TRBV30 TGTGCCTGGTCAGCCGGGAGACGAGGCACCGGGGAGCTGTTTTTT CAWSAGRRGTGELFF
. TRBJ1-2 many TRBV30 TGTGCCTGGGCGATAGGGGGGCGGCACTATGGCTACACCTTC CAWAIGGRHYGYTF
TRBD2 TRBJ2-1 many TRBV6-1 TGTGCCAGCAGTGACGGGAGCGGGAGTTACAATGAGCAGTTCTTC CASSDGSGSYNEQFF
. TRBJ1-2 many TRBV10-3 TGTGCCATCAGTGAACAGAACTATGGCTACACCTTC CAISEQNYGYTF
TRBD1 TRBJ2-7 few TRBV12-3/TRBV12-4 TGTGCCAGCAGTTTAAGGGTCGGGACAGTCTACTACGAGCAGTACTTC CASSLRVGTVYYEQYF